These 15 T cell receptor beta chains came from one sample sequenced in a study of T cell responses to AZD1222 COVID-19 vaccine. Assay: immunoSEQ multiplex PCR; the TCRdb copy retains only in-frame clones and omits some. The sample includes roughly 80,000 clones, under 95% seen only once; the top ten take roughly 4.5%. Source: peripheral blood, taken on day 0 of MenACWY control vaccination. These receptors were collected from an adult in good health.

V gene TRBV30 combines with J gene TRBJ1-2; 7 bases fit TRBD1. The V gene's germline CDR1 is GTSNPN and CDR2 SVGIG (reference sequence). V lost 3 bases, J lost 7 bases, and 8 bases stayed unmatched. CDR3 length: 13 residues. CDR3 protein: CAWRIDRVGGYTF. Written as DNA, the CDR3 is TGTGCCTGGAGGATTGACAGGGTGGGTGGCTACACCTTC.

The CDR3 is CASSSFAGDTQYF. The CDR3 DNA reads as TGTGCCAGCAGCTCCTTCGCTGGAGATACGCAGTATTTT. The chain has TRBV5-4 and TRBJ2-3; no clear D gene. The ends were cut back, 3 bases at V and 5 bases at J, with 10 bases in the middle. The CDR3 sequence is 13 residues long. CDR1 and CDR2 from the germline V gene are SGHNT and YYREEE (reference sequence).

The chain employs TRBV30 and TRBJ1-2, with a weak D call TRBD1 (5 bases). This CDR3 comprises 11 residues. V lost 4 bases to trimming and J lost 8 bases, with 11 bases between them. The germline gives CDR1 GTSNPN, CDR2 SVGIG (reference sequence). As DNA, the CDR3 is TGTGCCTGGACCACAGGTTGGGGCTACACCTTC. Its protein is CAWTTGWGYTF. Full variable domain (missing parts from reference TRBV30 and TRBJ1-2): SQTIHQWPATLVQPVGSPLSLECTVEGTSNPNLYWYRQAAGRGLQLLFYSVGIGQISSEVPQNLSASRPQDRQFILSSKKLLLSDSGFYLCAWTTGWGYTFGSGTRLTVV.

V gene TRBV9 combines with J gene TRBJ2-7; 8 nucleotides align to TRBD1. Looked up from germline, CDR1 is SGDLS and CDR2 is YYNGEE. The length of the CDR3 is 17 residues. The J segment lost 6 bases and the V segment lost 0 bases, leaving 14 bases of the junction unmatched. The CDR3 region is CASSVDPVGTGASEQYF. The CDR3 DNA follows: TGTGCCAGCAGCGTAGACCCCGTCGGGACAGGAGCCAGCGAGCAGTACTTC.

The rearrangement links TRBV2 to TRBJ1-1, with D possibly being TRBD1 (6 bases). Germline CDR1 is SNHLY and CDR2 is FYNNEI. Trimming stripped 6 bases from V and 2 bases from J, with 19 bases between. The CDR3 contains 16 residues. The DNA of the CDR3 is TGTGCCAGCAGAGGGTCGACAGGAGGAGGAAACACTGAAGCTTTCTTT. Encoded protein: CASRGSTGGGNTEAFF. The whole variable domain, filled in from reference TRBV2 and TRBJ1-1, reads EPEVTQTPSHQVTQMGQEVILRCVPISNHLYFYWYRQILGQKVEFLVSFYNNEISEKSEIFDDQFSVERPDGSNFTLKIRSTKLEDSAMYFCASRGSTGGGNTEAFFGQGTRLTVV.

The chain links TRBV29-1 to TRBJ1-1; the D gene is possibly TRBD1 (6 bases). V lost 6 bases and J lost 3, with 11 bases in between. The CDR3 is 12 amino acids. The germline CDR1 and CDR2 sequences are SQVTM and ANQGSEA. This CDR3 reads CSVQGGDTEAFF. In nucleotides, the CDR3 is TGCAGCGTACAGGGAGGCGACACTGAAGCTTTCTTT.

The V gene is TRBV5-5, the J gene TRBJ2-7; either TRBD1 or TRBD2 may supply D (6 bases each). V shed 4 bases and J shed 2 bases, with 13 bases lying between them. CDR3 length: 14 amino acids. The germline V gene encodes CDR1 SGHKS and CDR2 YYEKEE (reference sequence). As DNA, the CDR3 is TGTGCCAGCAGCGCACAGGGACTCGCCTACGAGCAGTACTTC. As protein: CASSAQGLAYEQYF.

The chain combines TRBV4-3 with TRBJ1-4; TRBD1 matches at 10 bases. Looked up from germline, CDR1 is LGHNA and CDR2 is YSLEER. The J segment lost 7 bases and the V segment lost 6 bases, leaving 11 bases of the junction unmatched. The CDR3 spans 16 residues. Here the CDR3 DNA reads TGCGCCAGCAGTCTACAAAGGGGACAGGGGACTGAAAAACTGTTTTTT. This sequence encodes CASSLQRGQGTEKLFF.

This clone appeared once. V and J are TRBV2 and TRBJ2-3; 8 bases agree with TRBD2. From germline, CDR1 is SNHLY and CDR2 FYNNEI. The CDR3 sequence is 14 residues long. V lost 4 bases and J lost 5; bases outside the gene matches: 5. This CDR3 is CASSGRREVDTQYF. The CDR3 nucleotides read TGTGCCAGCAGTGGGAGGCGGGAGGTAGATACGCAGTATTTT.

CDR3 bases: TGTGCCAGCAGCCGGGACTTACGCTCCTACAATGAGCAGTTCTTC. Translation: CASSRDLRSYNEQFF. The chain joins TRBV4-2 to TRBJ2-1; D is possibly TRBD2 (6 bases). The V and J ends lost 4 bases and 0 bases respectively, with 10 bases between them. Germline-derived CDR1 and CDR2 are LGHNA and YNFKEQ. CDR3 size: 15 residues.

The gene calls are TRBV7-2 and TRBJ2-7; no definite D call. Germline loops: CDR1 SGHTA, CDR2 FQGNSA. Trimming took off 6 bases at V and 4 bases at J, with 10 bases between the two ends. The CDR3 covers 12 residues. Here the CDR3 reads CASSQTHYEQYF. The CDR3 bases are TGTGCCAGCAGTCAAACCCATTACGAGCAGTACTTC.

The genes are TRBV4-3 and TRBJ2-1; D possibly corresponds to TRBD2 (5 bases). This CDR3 is built from 11 residues. The germline V gene has CDR1 LGHNA and CDR2 YSLEER. The CDR3 DNA reads TGCGCAAGCGGTAACTACAATGAGCAGTTCTTC. Amino acid sequence: CASGNYNEQFF.

J is TRBJ1-2 and V is TRBV30; D is ambiguous. V lost 0 bases and J 8 bases, leaving 7 bases between the germline ends. Germline values: CDR1 GTSNPN, CDR2 SVGIG (reference sequence). The CDR3 contains 11 residues. The CDR3 loop reads CAWSVNGGYTF. The CDR3 bases are TGTGCCTGGAGTGTGAATGGGGGCTACACCTTC.

Judged by abundance, this clone is medium-sized. This chain links TRBV13 with TRBJ1-1, with D unclear. The V gene lost 2 bases and the J gene lost 6 bases, with 4 bases spanning the gap. Looked up from germline, CDR1 is PRHDT and CDR2 is FYEKMQ (reference sequence). CDR3 length: 11 residues. The CDR3 nucleotides read TGTGCCAGCAGCTTAACCTCTGAAGCTTTCTTT. Translated, it gives CASSLTSEAFF.

The V call is TRBV7-2, the J call TRBJ1-2; possible D gene TRBD1, 6 bases. V was shortened by 5 bases and J by 8 bases, with 21 bases between the two germline ends. From germline, CDR1 is SGHTA and CDR2 FQGNSA. CDR3 length equals 15 residues. The DNA of the CDR3 is TGTGCCAGCAGCCCTCGACAGGCCGTTGGGGAAGGCTACACCTTC. Its translation is CASSPRQAVGEGYTF.